What follows are 11 T cell receptor beta chains derived from one specimen sequenced in a study of blood T cell repertoires in COVID-19. Clones were read by immunoSEQ multiplex PCR, and TCRdb kept only the in-frame ones, dropping some. The data show around 400,000 clones, about 87% seen once. The sequencing sample was made of peripheral blood. The receptors stem from a woman in her thirties with COVID-19, enrolled during active disease.

The chain carries TRBV6-5 and TRBJ1-5; 8 nucleotides align to TRBD1. The ends lost 7 bases at V and 7 bases at J; junction bases unmatched: 12. Germline CDR1 reads MNHEY; CDR2 reads SVGAGI. The CDR3 loop spans 15 amino acids. The CDR3, as DNA: TGTGCCAGCATTACCGGACAGGGAGGGCGGCAGCCCCAGCATTTT. Its translation is CASITGQGGRQPQHF.

The chain couples TRBV10-1 to TRBJ2-2, with D possibly TRBD1 on 5 matching bases. V was pared by 3 bases and J by 6 bases, with 11 bases between. The CDR3 consists of 14 residues. Germline-derived CDR1 and CDR2 are WNHNN and SYGVQD (reference sequence). CDR3: CASSDLQGAGELFF. Written as DNA, the CDR3 is TGCGCCAGCAGTGATCTCCAGGGTGCCGGGGAGCTGTTTTTT.

The chain uses TRBV2 and TRBJ2-3, with 10 bases fitting TRBD2. Trimming cost V 1 base and J 3 bases; bases outside gene matches: 7. Germline CDR1 SNHLY, CDR2 FYNNEI. This CDR3 contains 17 residues. The CDR3 DNA sequence: TGTGCCAGCAGTGAAGGGCTAGCGGGAGTAAGTACAGATACGCAGTATTTT. As protein: CASSEGLAGVSTDTQYF.

Comments on this clone: Other DNA sequences from this sample encode an identical CDR3 as well. This sequence joins TRBV20-1 and TRBJ2-7, with 10 positions matching TRBD1. CDR1 is DFQATT and CDR2 is SNEGSKA in the germline V gene (reference sequence). The J segment lost 3 bases and the V segment lost 3 bases, leaving 2 bases of the junction unmatched. CDR3 size: 13 residues. CDR3 in amino acids: CSASGDRGYEQYF. CDR3 nucleotide sequence: TGCAGTGCTAGTGGGGACAGGGGCTACGAGCAGTACTTC.

Details on this clone: Germline and junction disagree at one end, which may indicate a read error. The rearrangement joins TRBV6-1 to TRBJ1-1; D is possibly TRBD1 (6 bases). The CDR3 has 13 amino acids. Germline V gene sequence: CDR1 MNHNS, CDR2 SASEGT. The CDR3 loop reads CASREGTLFEAFF. The CDR3 coding sequence is TGTGCCAGCAGGGAAGGGACACTTTTCGAAGCTTTCTTT.

The V call is TRBV27, the J call TRBJ1-3, with D possibly matching TRBD1 (5 bases). Deletions cut 8 bases from V and 0 bases from J, with 8 bases between. This CDR3 region has 13 residues. CDR1 and CDR2 from the germline V gene are MNHEY and SMNVEV (reference sequence). CDR3 loop: CASRQSSGNTIYF. DNA of the CDR3: TGTGCCAGCCGACAGAGCTCTGGAAACACCATATATTTT.

J is TRBJ1-1 and V is TRBV19, with a tentative D call TRBD1 (5 bases). Germline V gene sequence: CDR1 LNHDA, CDR2 SQIVND (reference sequence). V dropped 3 bases and J dropped 4 bases, with 9 bases sitting between them. This CDR3 is built from 13 residues. CDR3 sequence reads: CASSIGGGTEAFF. CDR3 coding DNA: TGTGCCAGTAGTATCGGGGGTGGCACTGAAGCTTTCTTT.

The rearrangement links TRBV6-4 to TRBJ2-3; tentatively, D is TRBD2 (6 bases). The CDR3 sequence is 14 residues long. Trimming pared 4 bases from V and 4 bases from J, leaving 12 bases between. Per germline, CDR1 MRHNA and CDR2 SNTAGT. CDR3 bases: TGTGCCAGCAGTGCCGGGACTGGGGCAGATACGCAGTATTTT. Translation: CASSAGTGADTQYF.

The V gene is TRBV7-8, the J gene TRBJ1-5; D is unresolved. Trimming removed 1 base at V and 0 bases at J, with 10 bases between. Germline V CDR1 and CDR2: SGHVS, FQNEAQ. This CDR3 comprises 16 residues. The DNA of the CDR3 is TGTGCCAGCAGCTTAGAGCGGGTTTATAGCAATCAGCCCCAGCATTTT. Translating gives CASSLERVYSNQPQHF. Together with reference TRBV7-8 and TRBJ1-5, the CDR3 gives the full variable domain: GAGVSQSPRYKVAKRGQDVALRCDPISGHVSLFWYQQALGQGPEFLTYFQNEAQLDKSGLPSDRFFAERPEGSVSTLKIQRTQQEDSAVYLCASSLERVYSNQPQHFGDGTRLSIL.

This chain uses TRBV11-2 with TRBJ2-7; D is unclear. The CDR3 sequence is 13 residues long. V was pared by 7 bases and J by 3 bases, with 13 bases between. Germline-derived CDR1 and CDR2 are SGHAT and FQNNGV. The CDR3 region is CASKQVSVYEQYF. The DNA for the CDR3 is TGTGCCAGCAAACAAGTATCCGTCTACGAGCAGTACTTC.

The V gene is TRBV4-2, the J gene TRBJ2-3; D may be TRBD2 (6 bases). Trimming took off 1 base at V and 4 bases at J, with 12 bases between the two ends. CDR1 and CDR2 from the germline V gene are LGHNA and YNFKEQ. The CDR3 is 15 residues long. CDR3 sequence: CASSQVRDLPDTQYF. Written as DNA, the CDR3 is TGTGCCAGCAGCCAAGTGCGGGACCTTCCAGATACGCAGTATTTT.